The next 13 T cell receptor beta chains were all read from a single sample in a study of regulatory T cells in long-lasting Graves disease. Relying on iRepertoire HTBI primers and Arm-PCR of CDR3 regions, the team built TCR beta libraries. TCRdb analysed the multiplex PCR reads with MiXCR anew, one entry per CDR3 protein. The data show 550,000 to 600,000 distinct CDR3 sequences, about 16% seen once. Sample time point: newly diagnosed GD, antithyroid drugs for less than 3 months. Scientists built the TCR library using RNA that was extracted from PBMCs. In addition, the sample was reused for a study of T cells in Graves' hyperthyroidism and ophthalmopathy.

Sample: peripheral blood mononuclear cells (PBMCs), taken at new diagnosis, from a patient treated with antithyroid drugs. These receptors all come from a man aged 18 to 29 with Graves disease.

The table lists this clonotype with many counts. The chain recombines TRBV19 with TRBJ2-7, with a weak D call TRBD2 (5 bases). This CDR3 has 15 residues. Germline CDR1 LNHDA, CDR2 SQIVND (reference sequence). Between the trimmed V and J ends, which lost 5 bases and 3 bases, there was a span of 17 bases. The CDR3 reads CASSDAGRGFYEQYF. CDR3 in DNA: TGTGCCAGTAGTGATGCGGGTCGGGGATTCTACGAGCAGTACTTC.

This clonotype was found a few times. The rearrangement links TRBV28 to TRBJ1-3; D is perhaps TRBD1 (5 bases). The V end was cut by 1 base, the J end by 4 bases, with 11 bases between. The CDR3 has 15 residues. Germline CDR1 MDHEN, CDR2 SYDVKM. The CDR3 sequence is CASSLSRAWGNTIYF. Here the CDR3 DNA reads TGTGCCAGCAGTTTATCCAGGGCCTGGGGAAACACCATATATTTT.

At least ten counts were recorded for this clonotype. J is TRBJ2-7 and V is TRBV7-2; D gene uncertain. Deletions cut 0 bases from V and 4 bases from J, with 13 bases between. The CDR3 totals 15 residues. Germline loops: CDR1 SGHTA, CDR2 FQGNSA. The CDR3 region has the DNA TGTGCCAGCAGCTTAGCGGTTGGGGTTCAGTACGAGCAGTACTTC. It specifies CASSLAVGVQYEQYF.

The chain employs TRBV5-1 and TRBJ2-7; D is unclear. Germline CDR1 reads SGHRS; CDR2 reads YFSETQ. This CDR3 has 13 residues. Trimming took off 4 bases at V and 1 base at J, with 9 bases between the two ends. DNA for the CDR3: TGCGCCAGCAGCGCCACAGTATCCTACGAGCAGTACTTC. Protein product: CASSATVSYEQYF. Filled out from reference TRBV5-1 and TRBJ2-7, the complete variable domain reads KAGVTQTPRYLIKTRGQQVTLSCSPISGHRSVSWYQQTPGQGLQFLFEYFSETQRNKGNFPGRFSGRQFSNSRSEMNVSTLELGDSALYLCASSATVSYEQYFGPGTRLTVT.

On this clonotype: A much larger clone sits a single nucleotide away, making a read error possible. The chain joins TRBV5-1 to TRBJ1-5; TRBD1 matches at 7 bases. The CDR3 has 15 amino acids. The V gene end was trimmed by 4 bases and the J gene end by 2 bases; junction bases not matched to a gene: 6. CDR1 is SGHRS and CDR2 is YFSETQ in the germline V gene. CDR3 sequence reads: CASSPTGIGNQPQHF. The CDR3 DNA is TGCGCCAGCAGCCCGACAGGGATTGGCAATCAGCCCCAGCATTTT.

This clonotype was found many times. CDR3 region: CASSPAGHNEQFF. DNA for the CDR3: TGTGCCAGCAGCCCAGCGGGACACAATGAGCAGTTCTTC. The V and J genes are TRBV11-3 and TRBJ2-1; 7 positions agree with TRBD2. Trimming cost V 5 bases and J 5 bases; bases outside gene matches: 3. The CDR3 is 13 amino acids. Germline V gene sequence: CDR1 SGHNT, CDR2 YENEEA.

The rearrangement links TRBV2 to TRBJ1-4, with 8 bases fitting TRBD1. There are 14 residues in the CDR3. Germline CDR1 SNHLY, CDR2 FYNNEI. V lost 5 bases and J lost 8; bases outside the gene matches: 7. The CDR3: CASSKQGVGEKLFF. The DNA for the CDR3 is TGTGCCAGCAGTAAACAGGGGGTAGGGGAAAAACTGTTTTTT.

This clonotype has a handful of counts. The chain employs TRBV6-2 or TRBV6-3 and TRBJ2-1, with D unclear. The ends were cut back, 2 bases at V and 0 bases at J, with 14 bases in the middle. Germline-derived CDR1 and CDR2 are MNHEY and SVGEGT. There are 17 residues in the CDR3. CDR3 protein: CASSYGMSRSSYNEQFF. The CDR3 nucleotides read TGTGCCAGCAGTTACGGTATGAGCCGGAGCTCCTACAATGAGCAGTTCTTC.

This clonotype came up a few times. The gene calls are TRBV6-2 or TRBV6-3 and TRBJ1-6; 8 nucleotides line up with TRBD1. The CDR3 is made up of 18 amino acids. With 0 bases clipped from V and 5 bases from J, the junction kept 9 bases outside the gene matches. CDR1 is MNHEY, CDR2 SVGEGT, per germline. DNA for the CDR3: TGTGCCAGCAGTTACTCCGGCCCTGGACAGGGAAATAATTCACCCCTCCACTTT. Translated: CASSYSGPGQGNNSPLHF.

J is TRBJ2-1 and V is TRBV24-1, with 7 nucleotides matching TRBD2. V lost 7 bases to trimming and J lost 0 bases; unmatched junction nucleotides: 2. Germline V gene sequence: CDR1 KGHDR, CDR2 SFDVKD. CDR3 length equals 14 residues. Here the CDR3 reads CATRGRGSYNEQFF. CDR3 sequence (DNA): TGTGCCACCAGGGGGAGGGGCTCCTACAATGAGCAGTTCTTC.

This clonotype was seen at least ten times. The gene calls are TRBV27 and TRBJ2-7; TRBD2 matches 12 bases. V trimming: 2 bases; J trimming: 7 bases; junction bases outside the gene matches: 6. Germline CDR1 reads MNHEY; CDR2 reads SMNVEV (reference sequence). The CDR3 sequence is 15 residues long. The CDR3 DNA follows: TGTGCCAGCAGTTTAACGGGACTAGCGGGCCGGGAGCAGTACTTC. This codes for CASSLTGLAGREQYF.

V usage is TRBV29-1 and J usage is TRBJ1-3; D gene ambiguous. The CDR3 is made up of 14 amino acids. Germline V gene sequence: CDR1 SQVTM, CDR2 ANQGSEA. Deletions cut 4 bases from V and 0 bases from J, with 10 bases between. The DNA of the CDR3 is TGCAGCGTTGCCCACGGCAGCTCTGGAAACACCATATATTTT. Protein product: CSVAHGSSGNTIYF.

This clonotype was seen many times. V gene TRBV6-2 or TRBV6-3 combines with J gene TRBJ2-7; the match to TRBD2 covers 13 bases. CDR1 MNHEY and CDR2 SVGEGT come from the germline V gene. The CDR3 loop spans 15 amino acids. With 7 bases clipped from V and 6 bases from J, the junction kept 9 bases outside the gene matches. The CDR3 loop is CASTLAGGSRFEQYF. For the CDR3, the DNA is TGTGCCAGCACACTAGCGGGAGGGTCAAGGTTCGAGCAGTACTTC.